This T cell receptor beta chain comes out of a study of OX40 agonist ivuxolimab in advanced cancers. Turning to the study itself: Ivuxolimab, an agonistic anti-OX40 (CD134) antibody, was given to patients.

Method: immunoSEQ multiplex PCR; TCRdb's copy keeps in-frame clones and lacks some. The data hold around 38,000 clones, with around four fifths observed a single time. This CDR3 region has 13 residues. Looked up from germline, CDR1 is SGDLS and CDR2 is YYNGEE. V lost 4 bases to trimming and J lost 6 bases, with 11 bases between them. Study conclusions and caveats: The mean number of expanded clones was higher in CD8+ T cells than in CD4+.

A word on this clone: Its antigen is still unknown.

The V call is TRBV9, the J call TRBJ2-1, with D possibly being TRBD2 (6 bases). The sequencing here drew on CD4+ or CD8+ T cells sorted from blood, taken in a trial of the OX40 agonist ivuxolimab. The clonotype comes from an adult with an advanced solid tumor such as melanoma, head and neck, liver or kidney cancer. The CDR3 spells CASSPGSFNEQFF. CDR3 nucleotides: TGTGCCAGCAGCCCCGGGAGTTTCAATGAGCAGTTCTTC.